This T cell receptor beta chain emerged from a study of cytomegalovirus exposure and HLA in healthy donors. Background on the study: One earlier analysis, a look at 150 million to 200 million T cells, found approximately 120 million unique TCR beta sequences. Whole-study results and caveats: Apart from CMV serostatus, no immune exposure information was available. Some V segments (TRBV6-2 and TRBV6-3 among them) were excluded as indistinguishable. The study recorded 150 to 200 TCR beta chains that were cytomegalovirus-associated.

Primers for the PCR totalled 60 Vbeta and 13 Jbeta. Sequencing used immunoSEQ multiplex PCR; TCRdb keeps in-frame clones, though not all of them. The repertoire has nearly 110,000 clones, 71% of them found once; the top ten carry about 2.8%. Per the germline V gene, CDR1 is MDHEN and CDR2 is SYDVKM. The length of the CDR3 is 13 residues. Trimming at V came to 4 bases and at J to 2 bases, leaving 1 base not matched to a gene. Comments on this clone: Its antigen is undetermined.

This receptor was taken from a female donor in good health and CMV-seronegative. The specimen was PBMCs. The chain has TRBV28 and TRBJ2-7; 8 nucleotides line up with TRBD1. This CDR3 reads CASSWTGPYEQYF. CDR3 DNA: TGTGCCAGCAGTTGGACAGGGCCCTACGAGCAGTACTTC.